The 25 T cell receptor beta chains below were found in one sample sequenced in a study of glioma-infiltrating T cells after dendritic cell vaccination. Using immunoSEQ multiplex PCR, the repertoire was profiled, and TCRdb retains in-frame clones only, with some absent. The sample lists about 64,000 clones; 82% were seen once. The specimen was blood, collected before dendritic cell vaccination. The origin of the receptors is a human donor with glioblastoma.

This clone was seen only a few times. The CDR3 DNA is TGTGCCAGCAGTTTATGGTCGGGAACTAATGAAAAACTGTTTTTT. It specifies CASSLWSGTNEKLFF. The rearrangement joins TRBV28 to TRBJ1-4; D uncertain. V shed 0 bases and J shed 1 base, with 6 bases lying between them. Germline-derived CDR1 and CDR2 are MDHEN and SYDVKM. The CDR3 length is 15 residues.

The chain employs TRBV11-2 and TRBJ1-6, with a weak D call TRBD1 (5 bases). V gave up 0 bases and J gave up 6 bases, with 6 bases separating them. This CDR3 region has 14 residues. CDR1 is SGHAT and CDR2 is FQNNGV in the germline V gene. This CDR3 is CASSLDRANSPLHF. CDR3 bases: TGTGCCAGCAGCTTAGACAGGGCTAATTCACCCCTCCACTTT. Complete variable domain (other parts from reference TRBV11-2 and TRBJ1-6): EAGVAQSPRYKIIEKRQSVAFWCNPISGHATLYWYQQILGQGPKLLIQFQNNGVVDDSQLPKDRFSAERLKGVDSTLKIQPAKLEDSAVYLCASSLDRANSPLHFGNGTRLTVT.

This clone appeared a single time. The chain recombines TRBV6-6 with TRBJ2-3, with 10 bases fitting TRBD1. This CDR3 spans 12 amino acids. Germline CDR1 reads MNHNY; CDR2 reads SVGAGI (reference sequence). V lost 0 bases and J lost 14; bases outside the gene matches: 2. The CDR3 protein is CASSYSRDRGYF. CDR3 coding DNA: TGTGCCAGCAGTTACTCTCGGGACAGGGGGTATTTT.

This clone was recorded only once. The chain uses TRBV5-1 and TRBJ2-2; a possible D gene is TRBD1 (5 bases). Trimming pared 4 bases from V and 4 bases from J, leaving 17 bases between. Germline CDR1 reads SGHRS; CDR2 reads YFSETQ. This CDR3 is built from 16 residues. CDR3 in amino acids: CASSVGSGSVTGELFF. Written as DNA, the CDR3 is TGCGCCAGCAGCGTAGGCTCAGGGTCGGTCACCGGGGAGCTGTTTTTT.

CDR3 sequence: CATSRDRGASEQYF. The CDR3 region has the DNA TGTGCCACCAGCAGAGACCGGGGGGCTTCCGAGCAGTACTTC. The chain couples TRBV15 to TRBJ2-7; D is perhaps TRBD2 (7 bases). The germline V gene has CDR1 LNHNV and CDR2 YYDKDF (reference sequence). The germline V and J ends were trimmed by 0 bases and 6 bases, with 12 bases remaining between them. The length of the CDR3 is 14 residues.

This clone was counted only a few times. The genes are TRBV11-2 and TRBJ2-2; perhaps TRBD2 as D (6 bases). Trimming shortened V by 3 bases and J by 4 bases, and 9 bases separated the two germline ends. CDR3 length: 14 residues. The germline gives CDR1 SGHAT, CDR2 FQNNGV. The CDR3 region is CASSFSGGTGELFF. CDR3 DNA: TGTGCCAGCAGCTTCTCCGGGGGCACCGGGGAGCTGTTTTTT.

Only a few counts were recorded for this clone. The rearrangement links TRBV13 to TRBJ2-1; D is perhaps TRBD2 (5 bases). CDR3 length: 12 residues. Germline V gene sequence: CDR1 PRHDT, CDR2 FYEKMQ (reference sequence). The germline V and J ends were trimmed by 5 bases and 9 bases, with 11 bases remaining between them. The CDR3 DNA is TGTGCCAGCAGCCCCCTCCGGGGTGAGCAGTTCTTC. This encodes CASSPLRGEQFF.

The rearrangement uses TRBV19 and TRBJ2-6; weak D call: TRBD1 (5 bases). The CDR3 has 17 residues. CDR1 and CDR2 from the germline V gene are LNHDA and SQIVND (reference sequence). Between the trimmed V and J ends, which lost 3 bases and 0 bases, there was a span of 12 bases. For the CDR3, the DNA is TGTGCCAGTAGTATCCAGCACAGGAGCTCTGGGGCCAACGTCCTGACTTTC. This sequence encodes CASSIQHRSSGANVLTF.

The rearrangement links TRBV28 to TRBJ1-5; 7 bases are a match to TRBD1. V lost 4 bases to trimming and J lost 4 bases; unmatched junction nucleotides: 16. Germline loops: CDR1 MDHEN, CDR2 SYDVKM. CDR3 length: 18 residues. CDR3: CASSWTGTGAKRNQPQHF. CDR3 DNA: TGTGCCAGCAGTTGGACCGGCACAGGGGCGAAACGGAATCAGCCCCAGCATTTT.

The chain recombines TRBV2 with TRBJ1-4, with 7 bases that match TRBD1. V dropped 10 bases and J dropped 4; count of bases not matched to a gene: 6. The CDR3 has 13 residues. Germline V gene sequence: CDR1 SNHLY, CDR2 FYNNEI. The CDR3 DNA reads TGTGCCACCAGGGGGGGGCATAATGAAAAACTGTTTTTT. It specifies CATRGGHNEKLFF.

The chain links TRBV27 to TRBJ2-2; D is ambiguous. The CDR3 has 13 residues. The germline V and J ends were trimmed by 4 bases and 5 bases, with 8 bases remaining between them. Germline-derived CDR1 and CDR2 are MNHEY and SMNVEV (reference sequence). In DNA form, the CDR3 reads TGTGCCAGCAGTTCCCCCGGTACCGGGGAGCTGTTTTTT. This codes for CASSSPGTGELFF.

This chain uses TRBV19 with TRBJ2-1, with D tentatively TRBD2 (5 bases). This CDR3 spans 15 amino acids. The germline V gene encodes CDR1 LNHDA and CDR2 SQIVND (reference sequence). Between the trimmed V and J ends, which lost 5 bases and 9 bases, there was a span of 20 bases. CDR3 region: CASSVSGEAAGEQFF. CDR3 in DNA: TGTGCCAGTAGTGTCTCCGGGGAAGCGGCGGGTGAGCAGTTCTTC.

The chain has TRBV10-3 and TRBJ1-1; 10 nucleotides match TRBD1. The CDR3 runs to 15 residues. Germline V lookup: CDR1 ENHRY, CDR2 SYGVKD. The trim removed 4 bases at V and 3 bases at J, leaving 5 bases unmatched. The CDR3 sequence is CAISVRGTGDTEAFF. Written as DNA, the CDR3 is TGTGCCATCAGTGTGAGGGGGACAGGGGACACTGAAGCTTTCTTT.

The J gene is TRBJ1-4, the V gene TRBV5-1; 10 bases are a match to TRBD1. Germline CDR1 and CDR2: SGHRS and YFSETQ. This CDR3 region has 15 residues. With 1 base clipped from V and 7 bases from J, the junction kept 4 bases outside the gene matches. CDR3 nucleotide sequence: TGCGCCAGCAGCTTGATCTGGGACAGGGGTGAAAAACTGTTTTTT. As protein: CASSLIWDRGEKLFF.

This chain links TRBV10-2 with TRBJ1-1, with D possibly TRBD1 on 5 matching bases. CDR1 and CDR2 (germline): WSHSY, SAAADI. Trimming took 4 bases from V and 0 from J, leaving 6 bases between them. This CDR3 comprises 13 residues. CDR3 nucleotides: TGCGCCAGCAGTGGACAGATGAACACTGAAGCTTTCTTT. It codes for CASSGQMNTEAFF.

The chain couples TRBV29-1 to TRBJ1-2, with 8 bases lining up with TRBD1. The CDR3 spans 13 residues. Looked up from germline, CDR1 is SQVTM and CDR2 is ANQGSEA. V was pared by 6 bases and J by 7 bases, with 10 bases of the junction left unmatched. In DNA, the CDR3 is TGCAGCGTCCGGGACAGGAATCGTGGTGGCTACACCTTC. Its protein product is CSVRDRNRGGYTF. Together with reference TRBV29-1 and TRBJ1-2, the CDR3 gives the full variable domain: SAVISQKPSRDICQRGTSLTIQCQVDSQVTMMFWYRQQPGQSLTLIATANQGSEATYESGFVIDKFPISRPNLTFSTLTVSNMSPEDSSIYLCSVRDRNRGGYTFGSGTRLTVV.

This chain links TRBV27 with TRBJ2-7, with TRBD1 matching 8 bases. With V trimmed by 3 bases and J by 6 bases, 19 bases remained unmatched. Germline V gives CDR1 MNHEY, CDR2 SMNVEV (reference sequence). The CDR3 totals 18 residues. CDR3 DNA sequence: TGTGCCAGCAGTTTCTCCCCCTCTAGGACAGGGTCATTGGGCGAGCAGTACTTC. It codes for CASSFSPSRTGSLGEQYF.

The rearrangement uses TRBV27 and TRBJ1-1; D not certain. The CDR3 spans 15 residues. CDR1 MNHEY and CDR2 SMNVEV come from the germline V gene (reference sequence). V was trimmed by 2 bases and J by 6 bases, leaving 16 bases between them. The CDR3 bases are TGTGCCAGCAGTTTAACCGGACGGGCCGGGGCTGAAGCTTTCTTT. Translating gives CASSLTGRAGAEAFF.

The V call is TRBV4-2, the J call TRBJ1-2; 9 bases fit TRBD1. CDR1 LGHNA and CDR2 YNFKEQ come from the germline V gene. V shed 3 bases, J shed 4 bases, and the junction held 12 bases outside the gene matches. The length of the CDR3 is 17 residues. The DNA for the CDR3 is TGTGCCAGCAGCCAGACCTTGACAGGGGGTGCAAGCTATGGCTACACCTTC. Protein sequence: CASSQTLTGGASYGYTF.

The V gene is TRBV4-1, the J gene TRBJ1-1; TRBD1 is a possible D gene (5 bases). The CDR3 covers 17 residues. Trimming pared 4 bases from V and 0 bases from J, leaving 18 bases between. Per germline, CDR1 MGHRA and CDR2 YSYEKL. The CDR3 region is CASSPRQSVNMNTEAFF. The CDR3 nucleotides are TGCGCCAGCAGCCCCCGACAGTCTGTGAATATGAACACTGAAGCTTTCTTT.

The rearrangement links TRBV29-1 to TRBJ2-4; possible D gene TRBD1, 6 bases. Germline lookup yields CDR1 SQVTM and CDR2 ANQGSEA. CDR3 length: 12 amino acids. The CDR3 region is CSVIVDKGVQYF. The CDR3 bases are TGCAGTGTCATAGTAGACAAGGGGGTTCAGTACTTC.

V is TRBV27 and J is TRBJ2-3; weak D call: TRBD1 (6 bases). CDR1 is MNHEY, CDR2 SMNVEV, per germline (reference sequence). The CDR3 spans 12 residues. V dropped 6 bases and J dropped 6 bases, with 10 bases sitting between them. CDR3 nucleotides: TGTGCCAGCAGCAGGGGACGGGATACGCAGTATTTT. Amino acid sequence: CASSRGRDTQYF.

This clone is a singleton in its sample. The CDR3 here is CASSSGTGNTEAFF. DNA for the CDR3: TGTGCCAGCAGCTCCGGGACAGGGAACACTGAAGCTTTCTTT. This chain links TRBV11-3 with TRBJ1-1; TRBD1 matches 8 bases. Germline loops: CDR1 SGHNT, CDR2 YENEEA. There are 14 residues in the CDR3. J was trimmed by 1 base and V by 4 bases; bases with no gene match: 2.

The CDR3 nucleotides read TGCGCCAGCAGCTTGGCCAGGCCTACCACCGGGGAGCTGTTTTTT. Protein product: CASSLARPTTGELFF. This chain joins TRBV5-1 and TRBJ2-2, with D unclear. Per the germline V gene, CDR1 is SGHRS and CDR2 is YFSETQ. V was trimmed by 0 bases and J by 4 bases, leaving 10 bases between them. The CDR3 covers 15 residues.

The chain couples TRBV2 to TRBJ1-3; D gene uncertain. The germline V gene has CDR1 SNHLY and CDR2 FYNNEI. The CDR3 sequence is 14 residues long. The V gene lost 5 bases and the J gene lost 3 bases, with 11 bases spanning the gap. The CDR3 DNA is TGTGCCAGCAGTCTCGATTCCGGTGGAAACACCATATATTTT. This gives the protein CASSLDSGGNTIYF.